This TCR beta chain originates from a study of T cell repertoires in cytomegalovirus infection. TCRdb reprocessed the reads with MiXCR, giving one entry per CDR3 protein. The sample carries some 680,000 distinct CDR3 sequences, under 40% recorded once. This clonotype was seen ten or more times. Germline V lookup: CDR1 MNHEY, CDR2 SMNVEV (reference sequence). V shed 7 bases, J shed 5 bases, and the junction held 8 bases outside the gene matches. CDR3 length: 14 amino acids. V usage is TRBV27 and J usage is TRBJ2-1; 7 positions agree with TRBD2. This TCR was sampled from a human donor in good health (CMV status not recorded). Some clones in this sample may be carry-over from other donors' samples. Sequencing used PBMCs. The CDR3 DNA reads TGTGCCAGCATCCCCTTGGGGGGGGACAATGAGCAGTTCTTC. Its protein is CASIPLGGDNEQFF.